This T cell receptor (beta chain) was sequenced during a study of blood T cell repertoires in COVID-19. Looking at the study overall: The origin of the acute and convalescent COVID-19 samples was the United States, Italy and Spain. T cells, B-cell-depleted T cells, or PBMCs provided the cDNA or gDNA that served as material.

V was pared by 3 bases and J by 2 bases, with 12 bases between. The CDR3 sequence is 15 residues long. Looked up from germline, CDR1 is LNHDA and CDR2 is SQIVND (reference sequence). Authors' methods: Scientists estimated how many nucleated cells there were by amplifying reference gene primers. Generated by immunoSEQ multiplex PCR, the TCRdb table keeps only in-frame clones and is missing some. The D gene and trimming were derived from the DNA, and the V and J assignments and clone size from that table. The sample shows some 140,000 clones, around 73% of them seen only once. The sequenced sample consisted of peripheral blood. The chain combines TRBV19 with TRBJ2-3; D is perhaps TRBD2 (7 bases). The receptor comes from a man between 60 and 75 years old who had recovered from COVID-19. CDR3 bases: TGTGCCAGTAGTATCATGGCGGGGGCCACAGATACGCAGTATTTT. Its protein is CASSIMAGATDTQYF. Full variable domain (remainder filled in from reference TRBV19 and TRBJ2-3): DGGITQSPKYLFRKEGQNVTLSCEQNLNHDAMYWYRQDPGQGLRLIYYSQIVNDFQKGDIAEGYSVSREKKESFPLTVTSAQKNPTAFYLCASSIMAGATDTQYFGPGTRLTVL.